This T cell receptor beta chain was captured by sequencing in a study of Graves' ophthalmopathy and Graves' hyperthyroidism. This clonotype has ten or more counts. Germline loops: CDR1 MNHEY, CDR2 SMNVEV (reference sequence). The CDR3 runs to 15 residues. Trimming removed 0 bases from V and 5 bases from J; junction bases left unmatched: 5. TCR beta CDR3 regions were amplified from RNA transcripts. HTBI-primed first-round RT-PCR preceded second-round multiplex PCR. TCRdb re-called the multiplex PCR reads with MiXCR, one entry per CDR3 protein. The repertoire includes 300,000 to 450,000 distinct CDR3 sequences, approximately 18% of them detected once, and roughly 2.4% sits in the top ten.

This sequence originates from an adult woman with stable Graves' hyperthyroidism. Source material: peripheral blood. This chain uses TRBV27 with TRBJ2-7, with TRBD1 matching 9 bases. The DNA of the CDR3 is TGTGCCAGCAGTTTATCGTGGACAGGGGTCAACGAGCAGTACTTC. It yields the protein CASSLSWTGVNEQYF.